This paragraph reports one T cell receptor beta chain. The antigen is not known. This record belongs to a study of shared clonotypes between healthy human individuals. Across the whole study: Donors consisted of two women and a few men between 18 and 49.

The sorted-subset replicate PCRs were given around 0.2 ug DNA, which is 30,000 to 35,000 T cell genomes. The protocol was immunoSEQ multiplex PCR, while the TCRdb copy is restricted to in-frame clones and leaves out a portion. Of around 2.1 million clones listed, more than 85% are singletons. Germline V gives CDR1 LNHDA, CDR2 SQIVND (reference sequence). CDR3 length: 13 residues. V was shortened by 2 bases and J by 3 bases, with 5 bases between the two germline ends. Cells designated naive CD8 were CD45RO-negative and were positively selected for CCR7, with terminally differentiated effector memory CD45RA+ cells excluded. The donor cohort consisted entirely of Caucasian adults residing in Nashville, Tennessee. General study points: Lower generation probabilities were found for non-shared clonotypes than for those shared by all four donors.

Source material: naive CD8+ T cells from PBMCs. This receptor was identified in a man aged 18-30 years in good health. Some clones in this sample may be carry-over from other donors' samples. This chain joins TRBV19 and TRBJ1-5; D not certain. The CDR3 bases are TGTGCCAGTAGTATAACGGACAATCAGCCCCAGCATTTT. This encodes CASSITDNQPQHF.